This T cell receptor (beta chain) was identified during a study of T cells in Graves' hyperthyroidism and ophthalmopathy. Study information: Peripheral blood was taken when the disease was first diagnosed, before any treatment began.

TCR beta CDR3 region amplification was performed from RNA transcripts. The HTBI set primed first-round TCR CDR3 RT-PCR. TCRdb ran MiXCR on the multiplex PCR reads and lists one entry per CDR3 protein. The sample consists of 750,000 to 950,000 distinct CDR3 sequences, about two fifths of them appearing once. CDR3 size: 13 residues. Looked up from germline, CDR1 is KGHDR and CDR2 is SFDVKD. For this clonotype: Its antigen remains unknown. One junction end does not reproduce the germline sequence, and a read error may be involved.

Study conclusions and caveats: Within blood appeared most thyroid clonotypes that had expanded above 0.001.

Graves' hyperthyroidism without ophthalmopathy progression within 18 months was termed stable. PBMCs were sourced from about 10 ml fresh peripheral blood. The J gene is TRBJ1-1, the V gene TRBV24-1, with D tentatively TRBD1 (6 bases). Material for sequencing was blood. The source of this sequence is a man aged 18 to 35 with Graves' hyperthyroidism. The CDR3 sequence is CPTSETGYTEAFF. The CDR3 region has the DNA TGTCCCACCAGTGAGACAGGCTACACTGAAGCTTTCTTT.